These 9 T cell receptor beta chains share one sample of origin, sequenced in a study of blood T cell repertoires in COVID-19. Clones were sequenced by immunoSEQ multiplex PCR, and TCRdb holds only the in-frame ones, with some missing. This table holds under 150,000 clones, less than 90% found once. Sequencing input: PBMCs or T cells enriched from blood (not recorded which). The receptors were sampled from a woman aged 45-60 years who had been exposed to COVID-19.

V gene TRBV7-6 combines with J gene TRBJ2-7, with 15 bases that match TRBD2. The CDR3 covers 16 residues. Germline V gene data show CDR1 as SGHVS and CDR2 as FNYEAQ. V lost 5 bases, J lost 3 bases, and 5 bases stayed unmatched. CDR3 loop: CASSPRTSGGDYEQYF. In nucleotides, the CDR3 is TGTGCCAGCAGCCCTAGGACTAGCGGGGGGGACTACGAGCAGTACTTC.

This clone has just a few counts. V gene TRBV7-9 combines with J gene TRBJ2-1; 7 nucleotides agree with TRBD1. The J segment lost 6 bases and the V segment lost 3 bases, leaving 2 bases of the junction unmatched. The CDR3 is 13 residues long. Germline V CDR1 and CDR2: SEHNR, FQNEAQ (reference sequence). The CDR3 DNA reads as TGTGCCAGCAGCTTTACAGGGGTCAATGAGCAGTTCTTC. This gives the protein CASSFTGVNEQFF.

The chain couples TRBV5-1 to TRBJ1-4; D possibly corresponds to TRBD1 (6 bases). Germline loops: CDR1 SGHRS, CDR2 YFSETQ. This CDR3 comprises 15 residues. The V end was cut by 4 bases, the J end by 8 bases, with 18 bases between. CDR3 region: CASSPPGVPGEKLFF. The CDR3 nucleotides are TGCGCCAGCAGCCCTCCAGGGGTCCCGGGGGAAAAACTGTTTTTT.

V and J are TRBV6-5 and TRBJ2-2; a possible D gene is TRBD2 (6 bases). Germline V lookup: CDR1 MNHEY, CDR2 SVGAGI. Trimming cost V 2 bases and J 6 bases, with 13 bases left between them. The CDR3 totals 15 residues. The DNA for the CDR3 is TGTGCCAGCAGTTACGCACTAGCAGGATCCGGGGAGCTGTTTTTT. Protein: CASSYALAGSGELFF.

The chain joins TRBV6-1 to TRBJ1-1; D uncertain. Germline lookup yields CDR1 MNHNS and CDR2 SASEGT. The V end lost 3 bases, the J end lost 8 bases, and 4 bases lay between the germline ends. This CDR3 is built from 10 residues. CDR3 bases: TGTGCCAGCAGTGACAGGGAAGCTTTCTTT. Amino acid sequence: CASSDREAFF.

This chain joins TRBV4-3 and TRBJ2-1; TRBD2 agrees at 10 bases. The ends lost 0 bases at V and 8 bases at J; junction bases unmatched: 7. The germline V gene has CDR1 LGHNA and CDR2 YSLEER. This CDR3 comprises 16 residues. The CDR3 sequence: CASSQDQAGGVDEQFF. The CDR3 region has the DNA TGCGCCAGCAGCCAAGATCAAGCGGGAGGGGTCGATGAGCAGTTCTTC.

The chain couples TRBV4-1 to TRBJ1-5; 8 nucleotides agree with TRBD1. Germline V gene lookup returns CDR1 MGHRA and CDR2 YSYEKL. This CDR3 region has 16 residues. Trimming removed 4 bases from V and 5 bases from J; junction bases left unmatched: 10. DNA for the CDR3: TGCGCCAGCAGCCCCCGACAGGGGAGGTCGGATCAGCCCCAGCATTTT. Its protein product is CASSPRQGRSDQPQHF.

V is TRBV29-1 and J is TRBJ2-7, with D perhaps TRBD2 (6 bases). The CDR3 consists of 13 residues. Germline V gene lookup returns CDR1 SQVTM and CDR2 ANQGSEA. Trimming pared 6 bases from V and 0 bases from J, leaving 12 bases between. The CDR3 region has the DNA TGCAGCGTCGTGGGGGGACCCTCCTACGAGCAGTACTTC. It specifies CSVVGGPSYEQYF.

The CDR3 DNA reads TGTGCCAGCGGGAGGGGGATAGATACGCAGTATTTT. As protein: CASGRGIDTQYF. V and J are TRBV3-1 (or the pseudogene TRBV3-2) and TRBJ2-3, with D perhaps TRBD2 (7 bases). The germline CDR1 and CDR2 sequences are LGHDT and YNNKEL (reference sequence). The CDR3 extends over 12 amino acids. The V end lost 8 bases, the J end lost 5 bases, and 11 bases lay between the germline ends.